Each of the 7 T cell receptor beta chains below was sequenced from the same sample in a study of CD8+ T cells in alopecia areata. RNA was extracted and reverse transcribed into cDNA as the sequencing template. Repertoires were generated with immunoSEQ multiplex PCR, while TCRdb's copy carries only in-frame clones and drops some. The sample has fewer than 150,000 clones, about two fifths seen once. Sequencing was carried out using CD4+ T cells sorted from blood. The receptors shown here come from a human donor with alopecia areata.

The rearrangement uses TRBV28 and TRBJ1-3; tentative D call: TRBD1 (5 bases). CDR3 size: 13 residues. The V end was cut by 5 bases, the J end by 4 bases, with 9 bases between. Looked up from germline, CDR1 is MDHEN and CDR2 is SYDVKM. In DNA form, the CDR3 reads TGTGCCAGCAGTGCTGGGGACGGAAACACCATATATTTT. Its translation: CASSAGDGNTIYF.

This clone was seen a handful of times. The rearrangement joins TRBV29-1 to TRBJ2-7, with no clear D. The germline V gene has CDR1 SQVTM and CDR2 ANQGSEA. This CDR3 region has 12 residues. The V gene lost 4 bases and the J gene lost 6 bases, with 13 bases spanning the gap. CDR3 sequence reads: CSVAGQPFEQYF. DNA of the CDR3: TGCAGCGTTGCTGGCCAGCCTTTCGAGCAGTACTTC.

The chain has TRBV5-1 and TRBJ2-3, with 9 bases lining up with TRBD1. The germline V gene has CDR1 SGHRS and CDR2 YFSETQ. The CDR3 runs 16 residues. The V and J ends lost 3 bases and 3 bases, in that order; junction bases with no gene match: 8. CDR3 coding DNA: TGCGCCAGCAGCTGGGGACAGGGAGGAGGAACAGATACGCAGTATTTT. The encoded protein is CASSWGQGGGTDTQYF. Looking up the rest from reference TRBV5-1 and TRBJ2-3 gives the full variable domain: KAGVTQTPRYLIKTRGQQVTLSCSPISGHRSVSWYQQTPGQGLQFLFEYFSETQRNKGNFPGRFSGRQFSNSRSEMNVSTLELGDSALYLCASSWGQGGGTDTQYFGPGTRLTVL.

This chain links TRBV29-1 with TRBJ1-2; unclear D gene. CDR3 length: 14 residues. The germline V gene encodes CDR1 SQVTM and CDR2 ANQGSEA. Between the trimmed V and J ends, which lost 4 bases and 2 bases, there was a span of 14 bases. The CDR3 is CSVVSRTGNYGYTF. CDR3 nucleotide sequence: TGCAGCGTTGTATCTCGCACGGGGAACTATGGCTACACCTTC.

Concerning this clone: This same CDR3 is encoded by further DNA sequences in the sample. The J gene is TRBJ2-5, the V gene TRBV20-1, with D uncertain. CDR1 and CDR2 from the germline V gene are DFQATT and SNEGSKA (reference sequence). This CDR3 has 10 residues. Trimming took off 5 bases at V and 0 bases at J, with 1 base between the two ends. The CDR3 sequence: CSAYQETQYF. CDR3 nucleotide sequence: TGCAGTGCTTACCAAGAGACCCAGTACTTC.

This chain uses TRBV6-1 with TRBJ2-3; either TRBD1 or TRBD2 may supply D (5 bases each). The CDR3 is made up of 12 amino acids. Germline assignment: CDR1 MNHNS and CDR2 SASEGT. The V end was cut by 10 bases, the J end by 8 bases, with 16 bases between. As DNA, the CDR3 is TGTGCCATCGCGGCGTCCGGGACTACGCAGTATTTT. Translated, it gives CAIAASGTTQYF.

In this sample, this clone turned up a few times. The V and J genes are TRBV29-1 and TRBJ1-1; D ambiguous. The CDR3 is made up of 14 amino acids. V lost 3 bases and J 0 bases, leaving 11 bases between the germline ends. Germline CDR1 and CDR2: SQVTM and ANQGSEA. Here the CDR3 reads CSVDPRQLNTEAFF. CDR3 nucleotides: TGCAGCGTTGACCCTCGACAATTGAACACTGAAGCTTTCTTT.